The rows below give T cell receptor beta chains drawn from one sample of a study of T cell repertoires in cytomegalovirus infection. TCRdb processed the reads anew with MiXCR; each CDR3 protein has one entry. The profile shows fewer than 130,000 distinct CDR3 sequences, roughly 40% of them singletons. The antigens these receptors bind are not known. This sample comprised CD8+ T cells from cultured PBMCs, obtained from culture after CMV antigen stimulation. These receptors were collected from a human donor in good health (CMV status not recorded). Some clones in this sample may be carry-over from other donors' samples. The CDR3 runs from the conserved cysteine through the conserved F or W. A D gene is named only where the DNA matches it firmly. The size entry is marked missing in some rows and otherwise reads once, few, many or a size class.

TRBV20-1	TRBD1	TRBJ2-7	16	-	CSARVFDREEGYEQYF	TGCAGTGCTAGAGTTTTCGACAGGGAAGAAGGTTACGAGCAGTACTTC
TRBV27	-	TRBJ1-2	13	-	CASSLGGGNGYTF	TGTGCCAGCAGTTTAGGAGGGGGAAATGGCTACACCTTC
TRBV7-4	-	TRBJ1-1	13	once	CASSPDFLTEAFF	TGTGCCAGCAGCCCGGACTTTCTGACTGAAGCTTTCTTT
TRBV6-1	-	TRBJ1-1	14	-	CASSEWGPYTEAFF	TGTGCCAGCAGTGAGTGGGGGCCCTACACTGAAGCTTTCTTT
TRBV15	-	TRBJ2-5	15	once	CATSYSRGLLETQYF	TGTGCCACCAGCTACTCCCGAGGGCTTTTGGAGACCCAGTACTTC
TRBV20-1	TRBD1	TRBJ1-1	13	few	CSARTGVTSEAFF	TGCAGTGCCCGGACAGGCGTAACCTCTGAAGCTTTCTTT
TRBV10-3	-	TRBJ1-5	16	-	CAISESRQVGNQPQHF	TGTGCCATCAGTGAGAGTCGTCAGGTCGGCAATCAGCCCCAGCATTTT
TRBV2	-	TRBJ2-1	15	-	CASSAPGTSFQEQFF	TGTGCCAGCAGCGCACCCGGGACTTCCTTTCAGGAGCAGTTCTTC
TRBV12-3/TRBV12-4	-	TRBJ1-1	14	few	CASSLAGEATEAFF	TGTGCCAGCAGTTTGGCAGGGGAGGCCACTGAAGCTTTCTTT
TRBV27	TRBD2	TRBJ2-2	14	-	CASRSGDRSGELFF	TGTGCCAGCAGGAGCGGGGATCGGTCCGGGGAGCTGTTTTTT
TRBV7-4	TRBD2	TRBJ2-7	16	-	CASSLRLAGDSYEQYF	TGTGCCAGCAGCCTTCGACTAGCGGGGGACTCTTACGAGCAGTACTTC
TRBV27	-	TRBJ2-3	15	-	CASSFGGIKGDTQYF	TGTGCCAGCAGTTTTGGGGGAATCAAGGGAGATACGCAGTATTTT
TRBV2	TRBD1	TRBJ1-2	14	-	CASSFWTGAEGYTF	TGTGCCAGCAGTTTTTGGACAGGGGCGGAAGGCTACACCTTC
TRBV12-3/TRBV12-4	TRBD1	TRBJ1-5	15	few	CASSPTGVQEWPQHF	TGTGCCAGCAGCCCCACAGGGGTCCAAGAATGGCCCCAGCATTTT
TRBV7-2	-	TRBJ2-7	14	-	CASSFGDTSYEQYF	TGTGCCAGCAGCTTCGGGGACACTTCCTACGAGCAGTACTTC
TRBV11-2	-	TRBJ2-7	14	few	CASSLSAYSYEQYF	TGTGCCAGCAGCTTATCAGCTTACTCCTACGAGCAGTACTTC
TRBV12-3/TRBV12-4	-	TRBJ1-5	13	-	CASSSGAGGPQHF	TGTGCCAGCAGTTCCGGGGCGGGAGGGCCCCAGCATTTT
TRBV7-6	-	TRBJ1-1	14	-	CASSSRTEGFEAFF	TGTGCCAGCAGCTCTCGGACAGAGGGATTCGAAGCTTTCTTT
TRBV6-5	-	TRBJ1-1	15	many	CASSTGTNMNTEAFF	TGTGCCAGCAGTACCGGGACAAATATGAACACTGAAGCTTTCTTT
TRBV7-2	TRBD2	TRBJ2-1	16	-	CASSLASRGVRNEQFF	TGTGCCAGCAGCTTAGCATCGCGGGGGGTAAGGAATGAGCAGTTCTTC
TRBV10-3	TRBD1	TRBJ2-7	15	-	CAISESLDRTYEQYF	TGTGCCATCAGTGAGTCGTTGGACAGGACCTACGAGCAGTACTTC
TRBV7-9	-	TRBJ2-7	15	-	CASSPQGPLNMEQYF	TGTGCCAGCAGCCCCCAGGGGCCTCTAAATATGGAGCAGTACTTC
TRBV27	-	TRBJ2-7	14	many	CASSWGTGSYEQYF	TGTGCCAGCAGTTGGGGGACTGGCTCCTACGAGCAGTACTTC
TRBV19	-	TRBJ2-4	13	few	CASGSARQDRVYF	TGTGCTTCCGGCTCCGCCCGCCAGGACCGGGTGTACTTC
TRBV12-3/TRBV12-4	-	TRBJ1-5	14	-	CASSISGSNQPQHF	TGTGCCAGCAGTATCTCCGGGTCTAATCAGCCCCAGCATTTT
TRBV24-1	TRBD1	TRBJ2-1	16	-	CATSDLVRTGGSEQFF	TGTGCCACCAGTGATTTGGTAAGGACAGGGGGAAGCGAGCAGTTCTTC
TRBV12-3/TRBV12-4	-	TRBJ1-2	13	-	CASSFVAGLGYTF	TGTGCCAGCAGTTTTGTGGCAGGGTTAGGCTACACCTTC
TRBV11-2	-	TRBJ1-2	15	few	CASSFPGRTNYGYTF	TGTGCCAGCAGCTTTCCGGGGCGGACTAACTATGGCTACACCTTC
TRBV5-1	-	TRBJ2-7	15	-	CASSLAGGDYDEQYF	TGCGCCAGCAGCTTGGCCGGGGGAGACTACGACGAGCAGTACTTC
TRBV7-8	-	TRBJ1-1	14	few	CASSLGQGYTEAFF	TGTGCCAGCAGCTTAGGCCAGGGCTACACTGAAGCTTTCTTT
TRBV15	-	TRBJ1-2	14	-	CATSAPGTNYGYTF	TGTGCCACCAGCGCACCCGGCACTAACTATGGCTACACCTTC
TRBV7-8	-	TRBJ1-1	16	many	CASSLGGQPSNTEAFF	TGTGCCAGCAGCTTAGGTGGACAGCCCTCAAACACTGAAGCTTTCTTT
TRBV7-8	-	TRBJ2-3	17	few	CASSLESWEGEPDTQYF	TGTGCCAGCAGCTTAGAGTCTTGGGAGGGGGAACCAGATACGCAGTATTTT
TRBV9	-	TRBJ2-7	14	once	CASSVGGLGYEQYF	TGTGCCAGCAGCGTCGGGGGGCTTGGATACGAGCAGTACTTC
TRBV6-6	TRBD1	TRBJ2-1	17	-	CASSYYGDRVSYNEQFF	TGTGCCAGCAGTTACTATGGGGACAGGGTTTCCTACAATGAGCAGTTCTTC
TRBV2	-	TRBJ2-3	19	many	CASSSGMGASGIRTDTQYF	TGTGCCAGCAGTTCGGGTATGGGGGCTAGCGGAATCCGCACAGATACGCAGTATTTT
TRBV7-9	-	TRBJ1-1	14	few	CASSPKPGNTEAFF	TGTGCCAGCAGCCCCAAACCGGGGAACACTGAAGCTTTCTTT
TRBV5-4	-	TRBJ1-2	17	-	CASSLAGSHSHLYGYTF	TGTGCCAGCAGCTTGGCCGGATCACACTCCCACCTTTATGGCTACACCTTC
TRBV19	-	TRBJ2-1	14	few	CASSLSGTYNEQFF	TGTGCCAGTAGTTTAAGCGGTACCTACAATGAGCAGTTCTTC
TRBV2	-	TRBJ1-1	14	many	CATCQQGMNTEAFF	TGTGCCACCTGCCAACAGGGCATGAACACTGAAGCTTTCTTT
TRBV27	-	TRBJ2-3	14	-	CASSRPGLGDTQYF	TGTGCCAGCAGTCGACCGGGACTGGGAGATACGCAGTATTTT